The 10 T cell receptor beta chains below all came from one sample that was sequenced in a study of T cell responses to AZD1222 COVID-19 vaccine. Here immunoSEQ multiplex PCR was the method, and the copy in TCRdb shows in-frame clones only, minus some. The table records about 150,000 clones, approximately 88% of them present only once. The material sequenced was peripheral blood, taken on day 0 of AZD1222 vaccination. These receptor sequences come from an adult in good health.

The genes are TRBV5-1 and TRBJ1-2; maybe TRBD1 (6 bases). Trimming left V 0 bases short and J 0 bases short, with 9 bases between. The CDR3 length is 15 residues. Germline V CDR1 and CDR2: SGHRS, YFSETQ. The CDR3 spells CASSLGTASNYGYTF. CDR3 bases: TGCGCCAGCAGCTTGGGGACAGCCTCTAACTATGGCTACACCTTC.

The chain links TRBV6-2 or TRBV6-3 to TRBJ2-1; D could derive from TRBD1 or TRBD2 (6 bases each). V shed 1 base and J shed 8 bases, with 9 bases lying between them. The CDR3 totals 13 residues. The germline V gene has CDR1 MNHEY and CDR2 SVGEGT. The CDR3 reads CASSYLRGDEQFF. Written as DNA, the CDR3 is TGTGCCAGCAGTTACTTGAGGGGGGATGAGCAGTTCTTC.

The rearrangement uses TRBV7-8 and TRBJ1-3, with 9 bases lining up with TRBD1. The CDR3 covers 14 residues. CDR1 SGHVS and CDR2 FQNEAQ come from the germline V gene. The V segment lost 5 bases and the J segment 11 bases; nucleotides outside the gene matches: 10. In DNA, the CDR3 is TGTGCCAGCAGCCAGGGACAGGGAACAGTGTCCATATATTTT. This sequence encodes CASSQGQGTVSIYF.

The chain combines TRBV18 with TRBJ2-3; D possibly corresponds to TRBD1 (6 bases). Germline V gene data show CDR1 as KGHSH and CDR2 as LQKENI. Trimming removed 6 bases from V and 3 bases from J, with 25 bases in between. This CDR3 comprises 18 residues. CDR3 residues: CASSPTARTADRTDTQYF. The CDR3 region has the DNA TGTGCCAGCTCCCCTACCGCCCGGACAGCCGACCGGACAGATACGCAGTATTTT. Variable domain in full (rest from reference TRBV18 and TRBJ2-3): NAGVMQNPRHLVRRRGQEARLRCSPMKGHSHVYWYRQLPEEGLKFMVYLQKENIIDESGMPKERFSAEFPKEGPSILRIQQVVRGDSAAYFCASSPTARTADRTDTQYFGPGTRLTVL.

V is TRBV5-1 and J is TRBJ2-1; D is unclear. V was pared by 0 bases and J by 0 bases, with 7 bases between. Germline assignment: CDR1 SGHRS and CDR2 YFSETQ. There are 15 residues in the CDR3. DNA of the CDR3: TGCGCCAGCAGCTTGGGATATAGCTCCTACAATGAGCAGTTCTTC. This translates into CASSLGYSSYNEQFF.

The J gene is TRBJ1-2, the V gene TRBV20-1, with D possibly being TRBD1 (6 bases). V was shortened by 6 bases and J by 7 bases, with 12 bases between the two germline ends. The CDR3 extends over 11 amino acids. Germline V gene data show CDR1 as DFQATT and CDR2 as SNEGSKA (reference sequence). CDR3 coding DNA: TGCAGTGCCCATCAGGGGTCTGGCTACACCTTC. Its translation: CSAHQGSGYTF.

This clone showed up just once. The J gene is TRBJ2-1, the V gene TRBV7-3; TRBD2 might be the D (6 bases). Germline CDR1 reads SGHTA; CDR2 reads FQGTGA. Trimming cost V 5 bases and J 8 bases, with 16 bases left between them. The CDR3 spans 14 residues. CDR3 amino acids: CASSPGAHGYEQFF. The CDR3 DNA sequence: TGTGCCAGCAGCCCGGGAGCCCACGGCTATGAGCAGTTCTTC.

The rearrangement joins TRBV6-6 to TRBJ2-7; D unclear. V was trimmed by 6 bases and J by 4 bases, leaving 10 bases between them. Germline CDR1 reads MNHNY; CDR2 reads SVGAGI (reference sequence). This CDR3 contains 12 residues. The CDR3 DNA sequence: TGTGCCAGCAGGGGCGCCCCTTACGAGCAGTACTTC. Its protein product is CASRGAPYEQYF.

The chain links TRBV18 to TRBJ1-1, with D hard to call. CDR3 length equals 13 residues. V dropped 0 bases and J dropped 11 bases, with 13 bases sitting between them. Germline values: CDR1 KGHSH, CDR2 LQKENI. Written as DNA, the CDR3 is TGTGCCAGCTCACCACCGACGGTATGGGCGGCTTTCTTT. Its translation: CASSPPTVWAAFF.

V and J are TRBV9 and TRBJ2-5; perhaps TRBD2 as D (5 bases). V lost 4 bases to trimming and J lost 7 bases, with 20 bases between them. Germline V gene sequence: CDR1 SGDLS, CDR2 YYNGEE. This CDR3 is built from 15 residues. This chain's CDR3 is CASSPSWASRGTQYF. Here the CDR3 DNA reads TGTGCCAGCAGCCCGAGCTGGGCTTCCCGGGGGACCCAGTACTTC.